This TCR beta chain appears in the sequencing data of a study of regulatory T cells in long-lasting Graves disease. V gave up 1 base and J gave up 4 bases, with 8 bases separating them. The length of the CDR3 is 13 residues. The germline V gene has CDR1 MNHNS and CDR2 SASEGT. According to the study, TCR beta libraries were built with iRepertoire HTBI primers and CDR3-region Arm-PCR. MiXCR was run by TCRdb on the multiplex PCR reads, yielding one entry per CDR3 protein. The sample includes fewer than 400,000 distinct CDR3 sequences, around 19% of them seen just once. General study points: Persistent disease favored TRBV28, TRBJ1-2 and TRBJ2-5. Persistent Graves' patients showed less TCR diversity than newly diagnosed patients showed.

Stated time point: persistent/refractory GD, antithyroid drugs over 5 years with positive TRAb. Researchers made the TCR library from RNA that was extracted from PBMCs. The sample holds many counts of this clonotype. Its antigen remains unidentified. The clonotype originates from a female donor with Graves disease. The chain couples TRBV6-1 to TRBJ2-7; unclear D gene. The sample in question was peripheral blood mononuclear cells (PBMCs), obtained when the disease was refractory, from a patient treated with antithyroid drugs. Here the CDR3 reads CASSEGLPYEQYF. CDR3 sequence (DNA): TGTGCCAGCAGTGAAGGATTGCCTTACGAGCAGTACTTC.